Listed below are T cell receptor beta chains from one sample, sequenced in a study of blood T cell repertoires in COVID-19. Method: immunoSEQ multiplex PCR; TCRdb's copy keeps in-frame clones and lacks some. The data show hundreds of thousands of clones, about four fifths seen once. The sample comprised peripheral blood. The receptors stem from a man older than 75 with acute or convalescent COVID-19. Each CDR3 is given with its conserved first and last residue. Fields, in order: CDR3 length, D gene, J gene, clone size, V gene, CDR3 protein, CDR3 DNA. D genes are given only for firm matches. Size is omitted from some rows. Given values are once, few, many or a class for expanded clones.

15	TRBD1	TRBJ2-2	NA	TRBV5-1	CASRPGTENTGELFF	TGCGCCAGCCGACCCGGGACAGAGAACACCGGGGAGCTGTTTTTT
15	TRBD2	TRBJ2-7	NA	TRBV6-5	CASSRRTSGRIEQYF	TGTGCCAGCAGCAGAAGGACTAGCGGGAGAATCGAGCAGTACTTC
14	NA	TRBJ2-3	NA	TRBV21-1	CASSDRGHVDTQYF	TGTGCCAGCAGCGACAGGGGGCACGTTGATACGCAGTATTTT
12	TRBD1	TRBJ1-2	NA	TRBV19	CASRPGQGPYTF	TGTGCCAGTAGGCCGGGACAGGGCCCCTACACCTTC
12	NA	TRBJ2-1	NA	TRBV5-1	CASSLGADEQFF	TGCGCCAGCAGCTTGGGTGCGGATGAGCAGTTCTTC
16	NA	TRBJ2-7	few	TRBV24-1	CATSDRTSRRPYEQYF	TGTGCCACCAGTGACCGGACATCAAGGCGTCCCTACGAGCAGTACTTC
16	NA	TRBJ1-1	NA	TRBV5-4	CASTPKGGGVNTEAFF	TGTGCCAGCACGCCCAAGGGGGGGGGCGTGAACACTGAAGCTTTCTTT
13	NA	TRBJ2-7	NA	TRBV27	CASSSHRVAEQYF	TGTGCCAGCAGTTCCCACAGGGTGGCAGAGCAGTACTTC
12	NA	TRBJ1-2	few	TRBV7-9	CASSQEGYGYTF	TGTGCCAGCAGCCAGGAGGGATATGGCTACACCTTC
15	NA	TRBJ2-7	NA	TRBV28	CASSLAGSSSYEQYF	TGTGCCAGCAGTTTAGCGGGGTCGAGCTCCTACGAGCAGTACTTC
15	TRBD1	TRBJ1-1	NA	TRBV30	CAWRRDRGFATEAFF	TGTGCCTGGAGACGGGACAGGGGATTCGCGACTGAAGCTTTCTTT
15	TRBD2	TRBJ2-1	NA	TRBV3-1/TRBV3-2	CASSQGDYAYNEQFF	TGTGCCAGCAGCCAAGGGGACTACGCCTACAATGAGCAGTTCTTC
15	TRBD1	TRBJ2-1	NA	TRBV19	CASSMLGQGVSEQFF	TGTGCCAGTAGTATGTTGGGACAGGGGGTAAGTGAGCAGTTCTTC
14	TRBD2	TRBJ2-7	few	TRBV5-1	CASSYTSGSKEQYF	TGCGCCAGCAGCTACACTAGCGGGAGTAAGGAGCAGTACTTC
16	TRBD2	TRBJ2-7	NA	TRBV5-4	CASSKGTSGYTYEQYF	TGTGCCAGCAGCAAAGGGACTAGCGGGTACACCTACGAGCAGTACTTC
13	NA	TRBJ2-7	NA	TRBV28	CASSYSSSYEQYF	TGTGCCAGCAGTTATTCTAGCTCCTACGAGCAGTACTTC
15	NA	TRBJ2-3	NA	TRBV11-3	CASSLGVKSADTQYF	TGTGCCAGCAGCTTAGGAGTCAAAAGCGCAGATACGCAGTATTTT
16	TRBD1	TRBJ2-2	NA	TRBV9	CASSAGTGGYTGELFF	TGTGCCAGCAGCGCCGGGACAGGGGGTTACACCGGGGAGCTGTTTTTT
14	NA	TRBJ2-2	NA	TRBV6-5	CASRTQGSGGELFF	TGTGCCAGCAGGACTCAGGGTTCTGGCGGGGAGCTGTTTTTT
16	TRBD1	TRBJ1-4	NA	TRBV4-1	CASSHPLRDRGEKLFF	TGCGCCAGCAGCCATCCCCTCCGGGACAGGGGCGAAAAACTGTTTTTT
14	NA	TRBJ2-2	NA	TRBV5-8	CASPRLVPTGELFF	TGTGCCAGTCCTAGACTAGTCCCAACCGGGGAGCTGTTTTTT
16	NA	TRBJ2-1	NA	TRBV19	CASSSSGDTTYNEQFF	TGTGCCAGTAGTAGCTCAGGGGATACCACCTACAATGAGCAGTTCTTC
13	TRBD2	TRBJ2-7	once	TRBV7-3	CASSKIPGGEQYF	TGTGCCAGCAGCAAAATCCCGGGGGGCGAGCAGTACTTC
17	NA	TRBJ2-1	NA	TRBV24-1	CATSDGLREITYNEQFF	TGTGCCACCAGTGATGGTCTACGGGAGATAACCTACAATGAGCAGTTCTTC
15	TRBD1	TRBJ2-7	NA	TRBV6-5	CASRPRGPLSYEQYF	TGTGCCAGCAGGCCCAGGGGGCCCCTCTCCTACGAGCAGTACTTC
15	TRBD2	TRBJ2-7	few	TRBV24-1	CATSDPSGSSYEQYF	TGTGCCACCAGTGACCCTAGCGGGAGTTCCTACGAGCAGTACTTC
14	NA	TRBJ1-1	NA	TRBV7-3	CASSLSPGGTEAFF	TGTGCCAGCAGCTTAAGTCCGGGGGGTACTGAAGCTTTCTTT
13	NA	TRBJ2-7	NA	TRBV10-3	CAISAFGGYEQYF	TGTGCCATCAGTGCCTTCGGGGGTTACGAGCAGTACTTC
14	TRBD2	TRBJ2-7	few	TRBV20-1	CSASKTSAAREQYF	TGCAGTGCTAGTAAGACTAGCGCCGCTAGGGAGCAGTACTTC
14	NA	TRBJ2-7	NA	TRBV5-1	CASSLAGGFYEQYF	TGCGCCAGCAGCTTGGCCGGCGGTTTTTACGAGCAGTACTTC